These 18 T cell receptor beta chains came from one sample sequenced in a study of CD8 T cells in ankylosing spondylitis. A single record per CDR3 protein comes from TCRdb applying MiXCR to the 5' RACE reads. The sample yields roughly 200,000 distinct CDR3 sequences, roughly 25% seen once. The specimen was blood, either unsorted or a sorted T cell fraction (not recorded which). These TCRs come from a male donor with ankylosing spondylitis or in good health (not recorded which).

CDR3 amino acids: CATSRDRSKETQYF. The CDR3 DNA is TGTGCCACCAGCAGGGACAGGAGTAAAGAGACCCAGTACTTC. J is TRBJ2-5 and V is TRBV15; TRBD1 agrees at 7 bases. Looked up from germline, CDR1 is LNHNV and CDR2 is YYDKDF (reference sequence). V was clipped by 3 bases and J by 3 bases; unmatched bases: 4. This CDR3 region has 14 residues.

On this clonotype: Possible read error: a much larger clone is one base away. In this CDR3 the conserved last residue, phenylalanine or tryptophan, is missing, so a read error is likely. The V call is TRBV10-3, the J call TRBJ2-7; the D gene could be TRBD1 or TRBD2 (5 bases each). The ends were cut back, 6 bases at V and 1 base at J, with 7 bases in the middle. The germline V gene encodes CDR1 ENHRY and CDR2 SYGVKD. The CDR3 sequence is 12 residues long. CDR3 loop: CAIRGDSYEQYS. The DNA for the CDR3 is TGTGCCATCAGGGGGGATTCCTACGAGCAGTACTCC.

The rearrangement uses TRBV4-3 and TRBJ2-6; D is undetermined. The V gene's germline CDR1 is LGHNA and CDR2 YSLEER. The V end was cut by 0 bases, the J end by 1 base, with 13 bases between. The CDR3 loop spans 18 amino acids. The CDR3 sequence is CASSQDLLGYSGANVLTF. DNA for the CDR3: TGCGCCAGCAGCCAAGACCTTTTGGGTTATTCTGGGGCCAACGTCCTGACTTTC.

This clonotype was seen ten or more times. The chain uses TRBV4-1 and TRBJ1-1; TRBD1 matches at 9 bases. Per the germline V gene, CDR1 is MGHRA and CDR2 is YSYEKL. Trimming removed 4 bases from V and 5 bases from J; junction bases left unmatched: 14. The CDR3 length is 17 residues. The CDR3 is CASSPYGTQGAETEAFF. For the CDR3, the DNA is TGCGCCAGCAGCCCCTATGGTACACAGGGGGCAGAGACTGAAGCTTTCTTT.

A few counts support this clonotype. This chain uses TRBV6-6 with TRBJ1-5; D is perhaps TRBD1 (6 bases). Trimming stripped 6 bases from V and 6 bases from J, with 12 bases between. Germline values: CDR1 MNHNY, CDR2 SVGAGI (reference sequence). CDR3 length equals 13 residues. The CDR3 sequence is CASSHRDLQPQHF. The DNA for the CDR3 is TGTGCCAGCAGCCACAGGGATCTTCAGCCCCAGCATTTT.

This clonotype was counted many times. The V and J genes are TRBV12-5 and TRBJ2-1; D is ambiguous. The V and J ends lost 2 bases and 2 bases respectively, with 7 bases between them. Germline V CDR1 and CDR2: LGHNT, FRNRAP. The CDR3 extends over 14 amino acids. The CDR3 DNA reads TGTGCTAGTGGTTTGAAGGTTCCCTACAATGAGCAGTTCTTC. Its translation: CASGLKVPYNEQFF.

This sequence joins TRBV6-5 and TRBJ1-1; D possibly corresponds to TRBD1 (6 bases). The V gene's germline CDR1 is MNHEY and CDR2 SVGAGI. The length of the CDR3 is 15 residues. V was cut by 4 bases and J by 0 bases, with 12 bases left in between. In DNA form, the CDR3 reads TGTGCCAGCAGTTCCCAGGGACAAATGAACACTGAAGCTTTCTTT. As protein: CASSSQGQMNTEAFF.

In this sample, this clonotype turned up many times. The J gene is TRBJ2-7, the V gene TRBV11-2, with D uncertain. Germline CDR1 is SGHAT and CDR2 is FQNNGV. The CDR3 sequence is 15 residues long. Trimming left V 1 base short and J 4 bases short, with 14 bases between. CDR3 protein: CASSLASGDLYEQYF. The DNA for the CDR3 is TGTGCCAGCAGCTTAGCCTCAGGAGATCTATACGAGCAGTACTTC.

This clonotype was counted a few times. This rearrangement joins TRBV20-1 to TRBJ1-1, with D maybe TRBD1 (5 bases). CDR1 DFQATT and CDR2 SNEGSKA come from the germline V gene (reference sequence). The germline V and J ends were trimmed by 4 bases and 7 bases, with 13 bases remaining between them. This CDR3 comprises 12 residues. Written as DNA, the CDR3 is TGCAGTGCTACCCTGACAGCTAATGAAGCTTTCTTT. Translation gives CSATLTANEAFF.

V usage is TRBV20-1 and J usage is TRBJ2-5; D is tentatively TRBD1 or TRBD2 (5 bases each). The CDR3 is 14 amino acids. Between the trimmed V and J ends, which lost 1 base and 7 bases, there was a span of 16 bases. Germline V gives CDR1 DFQATT, CDR2 SNEGSKA (reference sequence). CDR3 sequence reads: CSARGPEGSGTQYF. The CDR3 DNA reads TGCAGTGCTAGAGGCCCTGAGGGGTCGGGGACCCAGTACTTC.

The J gene is TRBJ1-3, the V gene TRBV7-2; D ambiguous. There are 15 residues in the CDR3. V gave up 2 bases and J gave up 0 bases, with 8 bases separating them. The germline CDR1 and CDR2 sequences are SGHTA and FQGNSA. CDR3 DNA: TGTGCCAGCAGCTTAATGGCCCACTCTGGAAACACCATATATTTT. Translating gives CASSLMAHSGNTIYF.

There are many counts of this clonotype. The V gene is TRBV6-2 or TRBV6-3, the J gene TRBJ2-1; the D gene is possibly TRBD1 (5 bases). V was pared by 5 bases and J by 9 bases, with 8 bases between. Germline V gene data show CDR1 as MNHEY and CDR2 as SVGEGT. The CDR3 covers 11 residues. This CDR3 reads CASSNGAEQFF. CDR3 sequence (DNA): TGTGCCAGCAGTAATGGGGCTGAGCAGTTCTTC.

This clonotype was seen ten or more times. The J gene is TRBJ2-7, the V gene TRBV29-1; 8 nucleotides match TRBD1. V was pared by 6 bases and J by 5 bases, with 6 bases of the junction left unmatched. The CDR3 spans 12 residues. Germline assignment: CDR1 SQVTM and CDR2 ANQGSEA. CDR3 bases: TGCAGCGTGACAACAGGGGGTGACGAGCAGTACTTC. This translates into CSVTTGGDEQYF.

This clonotype was observed many times. This chain connects TRBV12-3 or TRBV12-4 to TRBJ2-5; 8 bases align to TRBD2. V gave up 6 bases and J gave up 11 bases; unmatched junction bases: 20. The CDR3 totals 16 residues. The CDR3 reads CASSRSGGRPDNKQYF. As DNA, the CDR3 is TGTGCCAGCAGCAGATCAGGCGGGAGGCCGGATAATAAACAGTACTTC.

This clonotype showed up just a few times. The CDR3 nucleotides read TGCGCCAGCGGAATACAGGGACAGGCCACAGATACGCAGTATTTT. This codes for CASGIQGQATDTQYF. The chain uses TRBV5-1 and TRBJ2-3; 8 nucleotides line up with TRBD1. This CDR3 region has 15 residues. V dropped 7 bases and J dropped 2; count of bases not matched to a gene: 9. Per the germline V gene, CDR1 is SGHRS and CDR2 is YFSETQ.

This clonotype was seen once. This chain links TRBV10-3 with TRBJ2-7, with 10 bases lining up with TRBD1. The CDR3 runs 15 residues. V was pared by 0 bases and J by 6 bases, with 5 bases of the junction left unmatched. The V gene's germline CDR1 is ENHRY and CDR2 SYGVKD. The CDR3 is CAISESLDRGVEQYF. The CDR3 DNA reads TGTGCCATCAGTGAGTCCTTGGACAGGGGGGTCGAGCAGTACTTC.

V is TRBV20-1 and J is TRBJ1-3; unclear D gene. Germline V lookup: CDR1 DFQATT, CDR2 SNEGSKA (reference sequence). Deletions cut 6 bases from V and 4 bases from J, with 16 bases between. This CDR3 has 14 amino acids. CDR3 nucleotide sequence: TGCAGTGCCCCCCTCCGGGCTCAGGGAAACACCATATATTTT. As protein: CSAPLRAQGNTIYF.

A few counts support this clonotype. The CDR3 region has the DNA TGCAGTGCTATAGCTAGCGGGAGAGTCTATGAGCAGTTCTTC. This translates into CSAIASGRVYEQFF. The chain couples TRBV20-1 to TRBJ2-1, with 10 nucleotides matching TRBD2. CDR1 DFQATT and CDR2 SNEGSKA come from the germline V gene (reference sequence). The CDR3 runs to 14 residues. Trimming took 4 bases from V and 8 from J; bases not matched to a gene: 8.